The 28 T cell receptor beta chains below all came from one sample that was sequenced in a study of cytomegalovirus exposure and HLA in healthy donors. Both 60 Vbeta primers and 13 Jbeta primers went into the PCR. Clones were read by immunoSEQ multiplex PCR, and TCRdb kept only the in-frame ones, dropping some. The table includes over 100,000 clones, 75% to 85% detected once. The sample taken for sequencing was PBMCs. These receptors were collected from a woman aged 18-29 years in good health and CMV-seropositive.

The rearrangement uses TRBV19 and TRBJ2-2; D not resolved. CDR1 is LNHDA, CDR2 SQIVND, per germline (reference sequence). This CDR3 spans 14 amino acids. V lost 3 bases to trimming and J lost 5 bases, with 10 bases between them. CDR3 amino acids: CASSIFEATGELFF. In DNA, the CDR3 is TGTGCCAGTAGTATTTTCGAGGCGACCGGGGAGCTGTTTTTT.

This sequence joins TRBV4-1 and TRBJ2-5, with 10 bases aligning to TRBD2. The germline gives CDR1 MGHRA, CDR2 YSYEKL. V lost 1 base to trimming and J lost 5 bases; unmatched junction nucleotides: 13. This CDR3 comprises 18 residues. The CDR3, as DNA: TGCGCCAGCAGCCAAGCTTCCATAGCGGGAGGTCTGCACGAGACCCAGTACTTC. Translated, it gives CASSQASIAGGLHETQYF.

This clone was seen just once. The chain links TRBV6-5 to TRBJ2-7, with 8 bases lining up with TRBD2. This CDR3 spans 14 amino acids. J gave up 3 bases and V 5 bases, and 6 bases lay outside the gene matches. Germline-derived CDR1 and CDR2 are MNHEY and SVGAGI. CDR3 loop: CASSESGSLYEQYF. For the CDR3, the DNA is TGTGCCAGCAGTGAAAGCGGGAGTCTCTACGAGCAGTACTTC.

The chain recombines TRBV9 with TRBJ2-2; 7 nucleotides match TRBD2. Germline V CDR1 and CDR2: SGDLS, YYNGEE. This CDR3 is 15 amino acids long. The ends lost 5 bases at V and 2 bases at J; junction bases unmatched: 6. The DNA for the CDR3 is TGTGCCAGCAGTCGTAGCGGGCTCAACACCGGGGAGCTGTTTTTT. Amino acid sequence: CASSRSGLNTGELFF.

The chain couples TRBV5-5 to TRBJ2-6; maybe TRBD2 (6 bases). This CDR3 comprises 16 residues. Germline V lookup: CDR1 SGHKS, CDR2 YYEKEE (reference sequence). The ends were cut back, 0 bases at V and 2 bases at J, with 9 bases in the middle. The CDR3 here is CASSLVGGAGANVLTF. The CDR3 bases are TGTGCCAGCAGCTTGGTGGGGGGAGCTGGGGCCAACGTCCTGACTTTC.

V and J are TRBV5-1 and TRBJ2-7; D gene uncertain. Trimming left V 0 bases short and J 2 bases short, with 6 bases between. CDR1 is SGHRS, CDR2 YFSETQ, per germline. The CDR3 has 13 amino acids. DNA of the CDR3: TGCGCCAGCAGCTTGGACGCAGCCTACGAGCAGTACTTC. It codes for CASSLDAAYEQYF.

J is TRBJ1-1 and V is TRBV28; D is undetermined. CDR3 size: 15 residues. Looked up from germline, CDR1 is MDHEN and CDR2 is SYDVKM. Trimming took off 3 bases at V and 0 bases at J, with 11 bases between the two ends. The CDR3 DNA reads TGTGCCAGCAGTTTTACAGTTGGAATGAACACTGAAGCTTTCTTT. This codes for CASSFTVGMNTEAFF.

The chain combines TRBV5-1 with TRBJ2-1, with D perhaps TRBD2 (5 bases). The V gene's germline CDR1 is SGHRS and CDR2 YFSETQ. The V end lost 4 bases, the J end lost 6 bases, and 11 bases lay between the germline ends. The CDR3 loop spans 13 amino acids. CDR3 amino acids: CASSGSGFNEQFF. The CDR3 bases are TGCGCCAGCAGCGGCTCGGGGTTCAATGAGCAGTTCTTC.

The chain uses TRBV4-1 and TRBJ2-7, with D tentatively TRBD1 (5 bases). The CDR3 covers 14 residues. Germline-derived CDR1 and CDR2 are MGHRA and YSYEKL. The ends were cut back, 0 bases at V and 2 bases at J, with 8 bases in the middle. This CDR3 reads CASSQETEAYEQYF. CDR3 bases: TGCGCCAGCAGCCAAGAGACAGAGGCCTACGAGCAGTACTTC.

This chain joins TRBV4-1 and TRBJ1-2; D is perhaps TRBD1 (6 bases). The V gene's germline CDR1 is MGHRA and CDR2 YSYEKL. The V gene lost 8 bases and the J gene lost 4 bases, with 14 bases spanning the gap. The CDR3 consists of 13 residues. CDR3 DNA: TGCGCCAGCCGTAACAGGGATCGCTATGGCTACACCTTC. Translation gives CASRNRDRYGYTF.

This chain connects TRBV10-1 to TRBJ2-1; 7 bases fit TRBD2. Trimming at V came to 3 bases and at J to 12 bases, leaving 23 bases not matched to a gene. Germline values: CDR1 WNHNN, CDR2 SYGVQD (reference sequence). CDR3 length: 18 amino acids. The chain's CDR3 is CASSDGLAEKGSSFGQFF. For the CDR3, the DNA is TGCGCCAGCAGTGATGGGCTAGCGGAGAAAGGCTCGTCGTTTGGGCAGTTCTTC.

This chain uses TRBV19 with TRBJ1-5; 7 nucleotides align to TRBD1. Germline CDR1 and CDR2: LNHDA and SQIVND (reference sequence). J gave up 4 bases and V 5 bases, and 8 bases lay outside the gene matches. The length of the CDR3 is 15 residues. CDR3 loop: CASSWTGTANQPQHF. CDR3 sequence (DNA): TGTGCCAGTAGTTGGACCGGGACAGCTAATCAGCCCCAGCATTTT. The complete variable domain, with remaining parts taken from reference TRBV19 and TRBJ1-5, reads DGGITQSPKYLFRKEGQNVTLSCEQNLNHDAMYWYRQDPGQGLRLIYYSQIVNDFQKGDIAEGYSVSREKKESFPLTVTSAQKNPTAFYLCASSWTGTANQPQHFGDGTRLSIL.

The chain combines TRBV30 with TRBJ2-3; D possibly corresponds to TRBD2 (5 bases). The germline V and J ends were trimmed by 0 bases and 11 bases, with 9 bases remaining between them. The CDR3 spans 11 residues. Germline CDR1 reads GTSNPN; CDR2 reads SVGIG (reference sequence). CDR3 amino acids: CAWSVRGLQYF. The CDR3 DNA reads TGTGCCTGGAGTGTACGAGGGTTGCAGTATTTT.

The rearrangement links TRBV15 to TRBJ1-4, with 8 bases lining up with TRBD1. Germline values: CDR1 LNHNV, CDR2 YYDKDF (reference sequence). V lost 2 bases to trimming and J lost 2 bases; unmatched junction nucleotides: 4. The CDR3 is 16 amino acids. The CDR3: CATSRPQGATNEKLFF. The CDR3 DNA reads TGTGCCACCAGCAGACCCCAGGGGGCCACTAATGAAAAACTGTTTTTT.

This chain connects TRBV7-3 to TRBJ1-2, with D maybe TRBD1 (6 bases). Deletions cut 2 bases from V and 2 bases from J, with 15 bases between. CDR3 length equals 16 residues. Germline CDR1 reads SGHTA; CDR2 reads FQGTGA. This CDR3 is CASSLGGAGMNYGYTF. CDR3 sequence (DNA): TGTGCCAGCAGCTTAGGGGGGGCAGGGATGAACTATGGCTACACCTTC.

This rearrangement joins TRBV6-5 to TRBJ2-5, with 11 nucleotides matching TRBD2. Germline V lookup: CDR1 MNHEY, CDR2 SVGAGI. This CDR3 region has 13 residues. V shed 6 bases and J 11 bases; nucleotides not matched to a gene: 8. Here the CDR3 DNA reads TGTGCCAGCAGCCGGACTAGCGGGTACGGGCAGTACTTC. Translated: CASSRTSGYGQYF.

The chain links TRBV21-1 to TRBJ1-3; TRBD1 is the table's D call and was not checked against the DNA. TRBV21-1 is a pseudogene locus. This CDR3 spans 18 amino acids. In nucleotides, the CDR3 is TGTGCCAGCAGCAAAGAAAGGACCAGGGTTAAAGCTGGAAACACCATATATTTT. Protein product: CASSKERTRVKAGNTIYF.

This chain joins TRBV28 and TRBJ2-1, with D possibly being TRBD2 (6 bases). CDR1 is MDHEN, CDR2 SYDVKM, per germline. The CDR3 covers 15 residues. Trimming shortened V by 6 bases and J by 5 bases, and 17 bases separated the two germline ends. The CDR3 region is CASSRPREGNNEQFF. The CDR3, as DNA: TGTGCCAGCAGCCGACCGCGGGAAGGGAACAATGAGCAGTTCTTC.

The chain joins TRBV7-9 to TRBJ2-3; TRBD2 matches 8 bases. V dropped 3 bases and J dropped 2; count of bases not matched to a gene: 10. The length of the CDR3 is 17 residues. The V gene's germline CDR1 is SEHNR and CDR2 FQNEAQ (reference sequence). CDR3 in amino acids: CASSFAGREYLTDTQYF. For the CDR3, the DNA is TGTGCCAGCAGCTTTGCCGGGAGGGAATACCTCACAGATACGCAGTATTTT.

In DNA, the CDR3 is TGTGCCAGCAGCACAGACAGGTCCTCGGATCAGCCCCAGCATTTT. Amino acid sequence: CASSTDRSSDQPQHF. The rearrangement uses TRBV7-9 and TRBJ1-5; D may be TRBD1 (6 bases). The length of the CDR3 is 15 residues. V was pared by 5 bases and J by 5 bases, with 16 bases between. The germline gives CDR1 SEHNR, CDR2 FQNEAQ (reference sequence).

The chain employs TRBV5-6 and TRBJ2-7; 9 nucleotides match TRBD1. Germline CDR1 SGHDT, CDR2 YYEEEE. Trimming at V came to 2 bases and at J to 6 bases, leaving 12 bases not matched to a gene. This CDR3 region has 16 residues. CDR3 in DNA: TGTGCCAGCAGCTTCTACAGGGGGCCTCTCGTTGCCGAGCAGTACTTC. This translates into CASSFYRGPLVAEQYF.

This clone appeared once. V and J are TRBV7-2 and TRBJ2-1; 9 bases fit TRBD2. Germline V lookup: CDR1 SGHTA, CDR2 FQGNSA. V shed 1 base and J 0 bases; nucleotides not matched to a gene: 4. CDR3 size: 17 residues. CDR3 coding DNA: TGTGCCAGCAGCTTAGGACTAGCGGCGAGCTCCTACAATGAGCAGTTCTTC. This sequence encodes CASSLGLAASSYNEQFF. Based on the CDR3 plus reference TRBV7-2 and TRBJ2-1, the full variable domain is GAGVSQSPSNKVTEKGKDVELRCDPISGHTALYWYRQSLGQGLEFLIYFQGNSAPDKSGLPSDRFSAERTGGSVSTLTIQRTQQEDSAVYLCASSLGLAASSYNEQFFGPGTRLTVL.

This clone was observed a handful of times. V gene TRBV5-1 combines with J gene TRBJ1-1; D not resolved. The CDR3 spans 15 residues. Looked up from germline, CDR1 is SGHRS and CDR2 is YFSETQ. V lost 2 bases to trimming and J lost 1 base, with 12 bases between them. The CDR3 spells CASSFISPGNTEAFF. In DNA, the CDR3 is TGCGCCAGCAGCTTCATCTCCCCCGGGAACACTGAAGCTTTCTTT.

The chain uses TRBV9 and TRBJ1-2; 9 nucleotides agree with TRBD1. Germline CDR1 and CDR2: SGDLS and YYNGEE. The CDR3 runs 15 residues. J was trimmed by 8 bases and V by 0 bases; bases with no gene match: 8. The CDR3 region has the DNA TGTGCCAGCAGCGTAGTTGGGACAGGGTCGGTAGGCTACACCTTC. Its protein is CASSVVGTGSVGYTF.

This clone was detected only once. The J gene is TRBJ1-1, the V gene TRBV7-6; D is possibly TRBD1 (6 bases). CDR3 length equals 15 residues. The V gene lost 1 base and the J gene lost 1 base, with 10 bases spanning the gap. CDR1 is SGHVS, CDR2 FNYEAQ, per germline. CDR3 sequence: CASSLERTENTEAFF. CDR3 bases: TGTGCCAGCAGCTTAGAGCGGACAGAGAACACTGAAGCTTTCTTT.

V gene TRBV6-5 combines with J gene TRBJ2-1; 9 positions match TRBD2. The CDR3 loop spans 15 amino acids. Germline lookup yields CDR1 MNHEY and CDR2 SVGAGI. Unmatched junction bases numbered 12, after V lost 7 bases and J lost 8 bases. CDR3 sequence reads: CASTSEAGGVHEQFF. In DNA, the CDR3 is TGTGCCAGCACCTCTGAAGCGGGAGGTGTCCATGAGCAGTTCTTC.

This clone is a singleton in its sample. The chain is built from TRBV5-4 and TRBJ1-1; D may be TRBD1 (5 bases). This CDR3 is built from 14 residues. Trimming pared 2 bases from V and 5 bases from J, leaving 13 bases between. Germline V gives CDR1 SGHNT, CDR2 YYREEE (reference sequence). CDR3 DNA: TGTGCCAGCAGCTTTTTCGGCGGGGGAACTGAAGCTTTCTTT. Its protein product is CASSFFGGGTEAFF.

This clone was detected only once. The chain uses TRBV4-1 and TRBJ2-1; D possibly corresponds to TRBD1 (6 bases). V lost 0 bases and J 5 bases, leaving 11 bases between the germline ends. Germline V gives CDR1 MGHRA, CDR2 YSYEKL. This CDR3 is 15 amino acids long. DNA of the CDR3: TGCGCCAGCAGCCAAGAACCGGGACAACACAATGAGCAGTTCTTC. Its protein is CASSQEPGQHNEQFF.